This T cell receptor (beta chain) was found in a study of blood T cell repertoires in COVID-19. The data were produced by immunoSEQ multiplex PCR, yet TCRdb's version contains in-frame clones alone and is incomplete. This sample has approximately 220,000 clones, with 88% found just once. This clone occurred once. The CDR3 is 15 amino acids. CDR1 is SGHTA and CDR2 is FQGTGA in the germline V gene. The ends lost 5 bases at V and 4 bases at J; junction bases unmatched: 6. The receptor's source is a woman in her 30s who had recovered from COVID-19. Sequences were obtained from PBMCs or T cells enriched from blood (not recorded which). The V and J genes are TRBV7-3 and TRBJ2-2; 8 positions agree with TRBD2. The CDR3: CASSPGGPGTGELFF. Here the CDR3 DNA reads TGTGCCAGCAGCCCGGGGGGGCCGGGCACCGGGGAGCTGTTTTTT.